This T cell receptor beta chain was profiled in a study of blood T cells in healthy people across ages. The authors ran a second PCR of 7 to 11 cycles using a sample-barcoded 5' primer and a J-beta primer mix. MiXCR, applied by TCRdb to the 5' RACE reads, yields one record per CDR3 protein. The repertoire holds about 1.4 million distinct CDR3 sequences, with roughly 59% as singletons. The source is a man between 18 and 29 years old in good health. The sequenced sample was blood.

For the CDR3, the DNA is TGTGCCAGCAGTTCAGGGGGCGACGGCTACACCTTC. This encodes CASSSGGDGYTF. This rearrangement joins TRBV28 to TRBJ1-2; 8 bases agree with TRBD1. With V trimmed by 4 bases and J by 8 bases, 3 bases remained unmatched. Germline CDR1 reads MDHEN; CDR2 reads SYDVKM. The CDR3 spans 12 residues.